The next 31 T cell receptor beta chains were all read from a single sample in a study of regulatory T cells in long-lasting Graves disease. Building the TCR beta libraries relied on iRepertoire HTBI primers, and CDR3 regions underwent Arm-PCR. TCRdb itself ran the multiplex PCR reads through MiXCR, one entry per CDR3 protein. Here the sample spans 200,000 to 250,000 distinct CDR3 sequences, less than 20% being singletons. Specified time point: newly diagnosed GD, antithyroid drugs for less than 3 months. PBMC-derived RNA was used for the TCR library. In addition, the sample was reused for a study of T cells in Graves' hyperthyroidism and ophthalmopathy.

The sequencing here drew on peripheral blood mononuclear cells (PBMCs), taken at new diagnosis, from a patient treated with antithyroid drugs. The origin of the receptors is a woman in her twenties or thirties with Graves disease.

Many counts were recorded for this clonotype. The rearrangement joins TRBV27 to TRBJ2-5; D could derive from TRBD1 or TRBD2 (5 bases each). The CDR3 totals 15 residues. V was pared by 5 bases and J by 8 bases, with 21 bases between. CDR1 and CDR2 (germline): MNHEY, SMNVEV (reference sequence). This chain's CDR3 is CASSPHRDPMTTQYF. The CDR3 bases are TGTGCCAGCAGTCCCCACCGGGACCCCATGACAACCCAGTACTTC.

This clonotype was found many times. This chain uses TRBV12-3 or TRBV12-4 with TRBJ2-7; D not resolved. V lost 3 bases and J lost 0, with 15 bases in between. This CDR3 spans 16 amino acids. The CDR3 here is CASSFGQRRSSYEQYF. DNA for the CDR3: TGTGCCAGCAGTTTTGGGCAGCGTAGGAGCTCCTACGAGCAGTACTTC.

This clonotype was recorded many times. The CDR3 is CASSPYRGRPYEQYF. Written as DNA, the CDR3 is TGTGCCAGCAGCCCCTACAGGGGACGACCCTACGAGCAGTACTTC. V usage is TRBV11-1 and J usage is TRBJ2-7; 7 nucleotides line up with TRBD1. V dropped 5 bases and J dropped 2; count of bases not matched to a gene: 9. The CDR3 totals 15 residues. Looked up from germline, CDR1 is SGHAT and CDR2 is FQDESV (reference sequence). Combining the CDR3 with reference TRBV11-1 and TRBJ2-7 gives the whole variable domain EAEVAQSPRYKITEKSQAVAFWCDPISGHATLYWYRQILGQGPELLVQFQDESVVDDSQLPKDRFSAERLKGVDSTLKIQPAELGDSAMYLCASSPYRGRPYEQYFGPGTRLTVT.

Comments on this clonotype: This clone may be a read error of a much larger clone one base away. V gene TRBV7-2 combines with J gene TRBJ1-1; D is perhaps TRBD1 (6 bases). V was pared by 4 bases and J by 11 bases, with 14 bases between. Germline V gene sequence: CDR1 SGHTA, CDR2 FQGNSA. CDR3 size: 12 residues. CDR3 bases: TGTGCCAGCAGCTCCCCCGGGACAAAGGCTTTCTTT. The encoded protein is CASSSPGTKAFF.

The V call is TRBV11-3, the J call TRBJ2-3; D possibly corresponds to TRBD2 (7 bases). V lost 4 bases and J 6 bases, leaving 14 bases between the germline ends. The CDR3 runs 14 residues. Germline CDR1 reads SGHNT; CDR2 reads YENEEA. The CDR3 reads CASSSRGGDDTQYF. As DNA, the CDR3 is TGTGCCAGCAGCTCAAGAGGGGGGGATGATACGCAGTATTTT.

The chain employs TRBV29-1 and TRBJ2-2, with 8 bases matching TRBD2. Germline CDR1 SQVTM, CDR2 ANQGSEA. The CDR3 spans 17 residues. The V segment lost 0 bases and the J segment 6 bases; nucleotides outside the gene matches: 12. CDR3 in DNA: TGCAGCGTTGAAGATCTCGGGGGGGGGGGCGAGTCCGGGGAGCTGTTTTTT. Translated, it gives CSVEDLGGGGESGELFF.

In its sample, this clonotype was seen many times. This chain connects TRBV28 to TRBJ1-2; 9 bases agree with TRBD1. Germline V gene data show CDR1 as MDHEN and CDR2 as SYDVKM. This CDR3 comprises 13 residues. Losses at the gene ends were 5 bases for V and 3 bases for J; bases not matched to a gene: 1. CDR3 DNA sequence: TGTGCCAGCAGTGGGACAGGGCACTATGGCTACACCTTC. Its translation is CASSGTGHYGYTF.

This clonotype has just a few counts. V gene TRBV19 combines with J gene TRBJ2-7, with 10 bases that match TRBD1. The CDR3 is made up of 14 amino acids. CDR1 is LNHDA, CDR2 SQIVND, per germline (reference sequence). V lost 10 bases, J lost 5 bases, and 11 bases stayed unmatched. The DNA for the CDR3 is TGTGCCACCTCAAACCGGGACAGGGGTCACGAGCAGTACTTC. Protein product: CATSNRDRGHEQYF.

Concerning this clonotype itself: Since a far larger clone is one base different, this is likely a read error. CDR3 sequence reads: CASSLGPFSGQFF. The CDR3 region has the DNA TGTGCCAGCAGTCTCGGGCCGTTCAGCGGGCAGTTCTTC. The chain uses TRBV12-3 or TRBV12-4 and TRBJ2-3, with D possibly matching TRBD2 (5 bases). With the DNA end fitting TRBJ2-1 better, the J assignment may be wrong. The CDR3 is made up of 13 amino acids.

As to this clonotype: The junction departs from the called germline gene at one end, perhaps through a read error. The chain recombines TRBV2 with TRBJ2-1, with TRBD1 as a possible D gene (7 bases). Germline V gives CDR1 SNHLY, CDR2 FYNNEI. This CDR3 has 12 residues. The CDR3 here is CASSSRGRDILF. In DNA, the CDR3 is TGTGCCAGCAGTTCGAGGGGGCGGGATATACTCTTC.

This clonotype was counted many times. The rearrangement uses TRBV6-1 and TRBJ1-1; maybe TRBD1 (6 bases). V lost 1 base to trimming and J lost 7 bases, with 13 bases between them. Germline CDR1 MNHNS, CDR2 SASEGT. The CDR3 sequence is 14 residues long. This CDR3 reads CASSEGQGIGEAFF. CDR3 DNA: TGTGCCAGCAGTGAAGGGCAGGGGATTGGTGAAGCTTTCTTT.

This clonotype was detected many times. CDR3 bases: TGTGCCAGCAGTGCCGCCCCGACAGGGGGCACTGAAGCTTTCTTT. It specifies CASSAAPTGGTEAFF. The chain is built from TRBV27 and TRBJ1-1, with TRBD1 matching 9 bases. J gave up 4 bases and V 5 bases, and 8 bases lay outside the gene matches. The CDR3 spans 15 residues. The germline gives CDR1 MNHEY, CDR2 SMNVEV (reference sequence).

This clonotype came up many times. The gene calls are TRBV11-3 and TRBJ2-1; no reliable D call. CDR3 length: 13 residues. Trimming shortened V by 4 bases and J by 10 bases, and 14 bases separated the two germline ends. The germline CDR1 and CDR2 sequences are SGHNT and YENEEA. CDR3 DNA: TGTGCCAGCAGCTCCCACCAGTTCGGGGAGCAGTTCTTC. Translated: CASSSHQFGEQFF.

This clonotype was seen at least ten times. The chain couples TRBV27 to TRBJ1-4; 7 positions agree with TRBD1. Per the germline V gene, CDR1 is MNHEY and CDR2 is SMNVEV (reference sequence). The CDR3 contains 14 residues. With 4 bases clipped from V and 11 bases from J, the junction kept 10 bases outside the gene matches. The DNA of the CDR3 is TGTGCCAGCAGTTCTCCGGTCCTCAGGGGGAAACTGTTTTTT. The encoded protein is CASSSPVLRGKLFF.

The V and J genes are TRBV7-2 and TRBJ2-7, with 12 nucleotides matching TRBD2. The V gene end was trimmed by 4 bases and the J gene end by 7 bases; junction bases not matched to a gene: 17. The CDR3 contains 18 residues. Germline CDR1 SGHTA, CDR2 FQGNSA. CDR3 DNA: TGTGCCAGCAGCTCCGGACTAGCGGGAAACCTTCTATGCGTAGAGCAGTACTTC. Translated, it gives CASSSGLAGNLLCVEQYF.

Many counts were recorded for this clonotype. This chain joins TRBV30 and TRBJ2-2; weak D call: TRBD1 (5 bases). CDR1 is GTSNPN, CDR2 SVGIG, per germline (reference sequence). The V end lost 0 bases, the J end lost 2 bases, and 13 bases lay between the germline ends. The length of the CDR3 is 16 residues. The CDR3 loop is CAWSVGHRLNTGELFF. The CDR3 region has the DNA TGTGCCTGGAGTGTAGGGCACAGGTTAAACACCGGGGAGCTGTTTTTT.

Many counts were recorded for this clonotype. The CDR3: CASTSRTATSGNTIYF. Here the CDR3 DNA reads TGTGCCAGCACCTCTCGGACAGCCACCTCTGGAAACACCATATATTTT. The V and J genes are TRBV12-3 or TRBV12-4 and TRBJ1-3, with D perhaps TRBD1 (6 bases). This CDR3 is 16 amino acids long. Trimming took 7 bases from V and 0 from J, leaving 16 bases between them.

This clonotype was observed many times. V usage is TRBV14 and J usage is TRBJ2-7; tentative D call: TRBD2 (6 bases). The CDR3 totals 17 residues. The V end was cut by 0 bases, the J end by 2 bases, with 17 bases between. Germline V gives CDR1 SGHDN, CDR2 FVKESK. The CDR3 sequence is CASSQEIPSGPAYEQYF. CDR3 DNA sequence: TGTGCCAGCAGCCAAGAGATCCCGAGCGGGCCTGCCTACGAGCAGTACTTC.

The DNA for the CDR3 is TGCAGTGCTAGGCCCCGACTAGCGGGGTTGAATTACGAGCAGTACTTC. As protein: CSARPRLAGLNYEQYF. The rearrangement uses TRBV20-1 and TRBJ2-7; 11 bases are shared with TRBD2. The V gene's germline CDR1 is DFQATT and CDR2 SNEGSKA (reference sequence). The CDR3 is 16 amino acids. V shed 3 bases and J 4 bases; nucleotides not matched to a gene: 11.

This clonotype was seen ten or more times. V gene TRBV28 combines with J gene TRBJ2-7; the D is unclear. CDR3 size: 12 residues. CDR1 and CDR2 from the germline V gene are MDHEN and SYDVKM. The V end was cut by 6 bases, the J end by 4 bases, with 10 bases between. The CDR3 coding sequence is TGTGCCAGCAGCCAGACATTATACGAGCAGTACTTC. Amino acid sequence: CASSQTLYEQYF.

This clonotype has at least ten counts. The V call is TRBV5-1, the J call TRBJ1-2; 11 nucleotides line up with TRBD1. The CDR3 is made up of 13 amino acids. Germline CDR1 is SGHRS and CDR2 is YFSETQ. Trimming cost V 3 bases and J 8 bases; bases outside gene matches: 3. CDR3 amino acids: CASSSDRGLGYTF. CDR3 sequence (DNA): TGCGCCAGCAGCTCGGACAGGGGGCTCGGCTACACCTTC.

This clonotype was recorded many times. The rearrangement joins TRBV20-1 to TRBJ2-7, with TRBD2 identical over 14 bases. Germline CDR1 reads DFQATT; CDR2 reads SNEGSKA (reference sequence). CDR3 size: 13 residues. After removal of 6 bases from V and 6 bases from J, the junction contained 4 bases not matched to a gene. The CDR3 DNA is TGCAGTGCAGGGACTAGCGGGGGACGCGAGCAGTACTTC. Its translation is CSAGTSGGREQYF.

This clonotype has a count of ten or more. The V gene is TRBV10-3, the J gene TRBJ2-3; D gene uncertain. This CDR3 is built from 13 residues. Looked up from germline, CDR1 is ENHRY and CDR2 is SYGVKD. The ends were cut back, 0 bases at V and 13 bases at J, with 14 bases in the middle. CDR3 in amino acids: CAISESLGGDKYF. In nucleotides, the CDR3 is TGTGCCATCAGTGAGTCGTTGGGCGGTGACAAGTATTTT.

In this sample, this clonotype turned up many times. The gene calls are TRBV20-1 and TRBJ2-3, with 8 positions matching TRBD2. Germline-derived CDR1 and CDR2 are DFQATT and SNEGSKA (reference sequence). V trimming: 3 bases; J trimming: 3 bases; junction bases outside the gene matches: 5. The CDR3 runs to 14 residues. CDR3 bases: TGCAGTGCTAGGGCGGGAGGTCTTACAGATACGCAGTATTTT. Translated: CSARAGGLTDTQYF.

This clonotype was counted many times. V gene TRBV18 combines with J gene TRBJ1-2, with 8 bases that match TRBD1. CDR3 length equals 14 residues. The V gene's germline CDR1 is KGHSH and CDR2 LQKENI. V lost 6 bases and J lost 8; bases outside the gene matches: 11. The CDR3 DNA reads TGTGCCAGCTCTCCGGGACAGGACTTTCCAGGCTACACCTTC. Translated: CASSPGQDFPGYTF.

This clonotype was recorded a few times. This chain joins TRBV5-6 and TRBJ2-7; TRBD1 aligns across 7 bases. The CDR3 runs 15 residues. Per the germline V gene, CDR1 is SGHDT and CDR2 is YYEEEE. Trimming removed 3 bases from V and 0 bases from J; junction bases left unmatched: 6. The CDR3 loop is CASSYPGTASYEQYF. CDR3 coding DNA: TGTGCCAGCAGCTACCCCGGGACAGCCTCCTACGAGCAGTACTTC.

In this sample, this clonotype turned up many times. J is TRBJ1-1 and V is TRBV5-1; D unresolved. Per the germline V gene, CDR1 is SGHRS and CDR2 is YFSETQ. The CDR3 has 15 amino acids. Trimming stripped 4 bases from V and 3 bases from J, with 16 bases between. The CDR3 nucleotides read TGCGCCAGCAGCCGAACCGGGCCTAGGGACACTGAAGCTTTCTTT. This codes for CASSRTGPRDTEAFF. Supplemented by reference TRBV5-1 and TRBJ1-1, the full variable domain reads KAGVTQTPRYLIKTRGQQVTLSCSPISGHRSVSWYQQTPGQGLQFLFEYFSETQRNKGNFPGRFSGRQFSNSRSEMNVSTLELGDSALYLCASSRTGPRDTEAFFGQGTRLTVV.

The genes are TRBV29-1 and TRBJ2-7, with TRBD1 as a possible D gene (5 bases). Trimming took 6 bases from V and 2 from J, leaving 14 bases between them. Germline V gene data show CDR1 as SQVTM and CDR2 as ANQGSEA. There are 13 residues in the CDR3. CDR3 bases: TGCAGCGTCTCACTGACAGCCACCTACGAGCAGTACTTC. Encoded protein: CSVSLTATYEQYF.

The chain links TRBV2 to TRBJ2-3; 13 nucleotides align to TRBD2. V lost 6 bases and J lost 0; bases outside the gene matches: 6. The CDR3 is made up of 17 amino acids. Germline assignment: CDR1 SNHLY and CDR2 FYNNEI. CDR3 sequence reads: CASRGTSGTLSTDTQYF. CDR3 coding DNA: TGTGCCAGCAGGGGGACTAGCGGGACCCTGAGCACAGATACGCAGTATTTT.

This clonotype was seen many times. This sequence joins TRBV6-1 and TRBJ2-1; weak D call: TRBD1 (6 bases). Germline CDR1 reads MNHNS; CDR2 reads SASEGT. This CDR3 has 14 residues. Trimming pared 8 bases from V and 5 bases from J, leaving 16 bases between. For the CDR3, the DNA is TGTGCCAGCCGGCGAACAGGGAGAAACAATGAGCAGTTCTTC. Translated, it gives CASRRTGRNNEQFF.

V is TRBV28 and J is TRBJ2-7; the match to TRBD2 covers 13 bases. The CDR3 loop spans 18 amino acids. V shed 1 base and J 4 bases; nucleotides not matched to a gene: 10. Germline lookup yields CDR1 MDHEN and CDR2 SYDVKM. In DNA form, the CDR3 reads TGTGCCAGCAGTTTATTGCTCGGACTAGCGGGAGTTAGGTACGAGCAGTACTTC. This sequence encodes CASSLLLGLAGVRYEQYF.